This TCR beta chain originates from a study of technical replicates of blood from a handful of donors. Per germline, CDR1 LGHNT and CDR2 FRNRAP. CDR3 length equals 14 residues. V was pared by 8 bases and J by 3 bases, with 6 bases of the junction left unmatched. The repertoire was sequenced with immunoSEQ multiplex PCR; TCRdb's copy has only in-frame clones and lacks some. The data show about 94,000 clones, with almost 96% seen just once and around 0.24% held by the top ten. Sequenced: T cells isolated from PBMCs. This clonotype was obtained from a human donor in good health. The chain carries TRBV12-5 and TRBJ2-4; 8 nucleotides align to TRBD1. The CDR3 DNA sequence: TGTGCTAGTAGTCCGGGGACAGGCAAAAACATTCAGTACTTC. Its protein is CASSPGTGKNIQYF.